This entry lists 5 T cell receptor beta chains sequenced from one sample in a study of T cells in localized non-small cell lung cancer. The assay was immunoSEQ multiplex PCR, and TCRdb's table has in-frame clones only and misses some. The data show roughly 48,000 clones, about 72% seen once. The sample here was peripheral blood, taken before any cancer treatment. The receptors here all came from a man aged 35 to 70 with stage I squamous cell lung carcinoma.

The chain employs TRBV10-3 and TRBJ2-3; 10 bases fit TRBD2. The V gene end was trimmed by 10 bases and the J gene end by 5 bases; junction bases not matched to a gene: 6. Germline CDR1 ENHRY, CDR2 SYGVKD. The CDR3 is made up of 13 amino acids. In DNA form, the CDR3 reads TGTGCCACAAGCGGGGGGGCCGAAGATACGCAGTATTTT. This gives the protein CATSGGAEDTQYF.

The chain carries TRBV7-2 and TRBJ1-3; tentatively, D is TRBD1 (5 bases). Germline values: CDR1 SGHTA, CDR2 FQGNSA. V shed 1 base and J shed 9 bases, with 16 bases lying between them. This CDR3 region has 15 residues. CDR3 sequence (DNA): TGTGCCAGCAGCTTAGATCGCCTCCCGGGGGGCACCATATATTTT. It yields the protein CASSLDRLPGGTIYF.

V gene TRBV7-8 combines with J gene TRBJ1-1; D is undetermined. Germline assignment: CDR1 SGHVS and CDR2 FQNEAQ. The V end was cut by 5 bases, the J end by 1 base, with 11 bases between. The length of the CDR3 is 14 residues. The CDR3 here is CASSAELRNTEAFF. The CDR3 nucleotides read TGTGCCAGCAGCGCCGAGCTCCGGAACACTGAAGCTTTCTTT.

The V and J genes are TRBV15 and TRBJ2-1, with 7 bases identical to TRBD1. CDR3 length: 15 amino acids. V was clipped by 6 bases and J by 4 bases; unmatched bases: 9. Germline V gives CDR1 LNHNV, CDR2 YYDKDF (reference sequence). The CDR3 DNA reads TGTGCCACCAGTCCAACAGGGGCGAGGTACAATGAGCAGTTCTTC. Residues: CATSPTGARYNEQFF.

V and J are TRBV5-1 and TRBJ1-1, with a possible D match to TRBD1 (5 bases). V was clipped by 0 bases and J by 1 base, with 13 bases between them. Germline CDR1 and CDR2: SGHRS and YFSETQ. This CDR3 spans 16 amino acids. The CDR3 DNA is TGCGCCAGCAGCTTGGATCCCGGGACCACGAACACTGAAGCTTTCTTT. Translation gives CASSLDPGTTNTEAFF.